The 10 T cell receptor beta chains presented below share a single source sample, sequenced in a study of shared clonotypes between healthy human individuals. TCRdb's table, derived via immunoSEQ multiplex PCR, lists solely in-frame clones and lacks some. The repertoire holds over a million clones, with more than 95% as singletons. The specimen was naive CD4+ T cells sorted from blood. Subset indicated: CD45RA+ positively selected. Receptor source: a man aged 25 to 40 in good health.

The chain uses TRBV5-1 and TRBJ2-1; 8 bases align to TRBD2. Germline CDR1 SGHRS, CDR2 YFSETQ. The CDR3 spans 14 residues. The J segment lost 6 bases and the V segment lost 5 bases, leaving 7 bases of the junction unmatched. CDR3 sequence (DNA): TGCGCCAGCAGTTCGGGAGGGGTGGGCAATGAGCAGTTCTTC. This gives the protein CASSSGGVGNEQFF.

Here the CDR3 DNA reads TGTGCCAGCTCACCAGACGCGGGAAATGAAAAACTGTTTTTT. This codes for CASSPDAGNEKLFF. The J gene is TRBJ1-4, the V gene TRBV18; D ambiguous. Germline values: CDR1 KGHSH, CDR2 LQKENI. CDR3 length equals 14 residues. Trimming removed 2 bases from V and 5 bases from J, with 9 bases in between. Supplemented by reference TRBV18 and TRBJ1-4, the full variable domain reads NAGVMQNPRHLVRRRGQEARLRCSPMKGHSHVYWYRQLPEEGLKFMVYLQKENIIDESGMPKERFSAEFPKEGPSILRIQQVVRGDSAAYFCASSPDAGNEKLFFGSGTQLSVL.

This clone has more than one count but fewer than ten. The chain recombines TRBV7-6 with TRBJ2-7; 8 bases match TRBD1. This CDR3 is 14 amino acids long. Germline V gene sequence: CDR1 SGHVS, CDR2 FNYEAQ. V shed 5 bases and J 3 bases; nucleotides not matched to a gene: 6. The CDR3 region has the DNA TGTGCCAGCAGCCTCAACAGGGGGAACTACGAGCAGTACTTC. Translated, it gives CASSLNRGNYEQYF.

V usage is TRBV7-3 and J usage is TRBJ2-2, with 9 bases lining up with TRBD1. Losses at the gene ends were 1 base for V and 4 bases for J; bases not matched to a gene: 10. This CDR3 has 18 residues. CDR1 and CDR2 from the germline V gene are SGHTA and FQGTGA. CDR3 region: CASSLMPLGQGSTGELFF. DNA of the CDR3: TGTGCCAGCAGCTTAATGCCGTTAGGACAGGGGTCCACCGGGGAGCTGTTTTTT.

The chain is built from TRBV29-1 and TRBJ1-1, with a weak D call TRBD1 (5 bases). This CDR3 comprises 14 residues. Germline V gene data show CDR1 as SQVTM and CDR2 as ANQGSEA. Trimming took off 4 bases at V and 1 base at J, with 13 bases between the two ends. The CDR3 sequence is CSVVVGLQNTEAFF. In DNA form, the CDR3 reads TGCAGCGTTGTGGTGGGGCTCCAGAACACTGAAGCTTTCTTT.

CDR3 region: CASSLGRRGRDTEAFF. The DNA of the CDR3 is TGTGCCAGCAGCTTGGGGCGGCGGGGGCGAGACACTGAAGCTTTCTTT. This chain connects TRBV5-4 to TRBJ1-1, with D maybe TRBD1 (6 bases). V was clipped by 0 bases and J by 3 bases, with 15 bases between them. Germline V CDR1 and CDR2: SGHNT, YYREEE (reference sequence). This CDR3 region has 16 residues.

The CDR3 DNA sequence: TGTGCCAGCAGGGCTAGCGGGAGTAATGAGCAGTTCTTC. Protein: CASRASGSNEQFF. The genes are TRBV6-5 and TRBJ2-1, with TRBD2 identical over 10 bases. This CDR3 comprises 13 residues. Germline loops: CDR1 MNHEY, CDR2 SVGAGI. Unmatched junction bases numbered 3, after V lost 6 bases and J lost 7 bases.

Note on this clone: Other nucleotide sequences from this sample produce the same CDR3. CDR3 coding DNA: TGTGCCAGCAGTTTAACAGCGAGCAATCAGCCCCAGCATTTT. Translated, it gives CASSLTASNQPQHF. The gene calls are TRBV28 and TRBJ1-5; D not resolved. The length of the CDR3 is 14 residues. Germline V gene sequence: CDR1 MDHEN, CDR2 SYDVKM. V was trimmed by 2 bases and J by 1 base, leaving 6 bases between them.

This rearrangement joins TRBV5-1 to TRBJ2-7, with D tentatively TRBD1 or TRBD2 (6 bases each). CDR3 length: 14 amino acids. Looked up from germline, CDR1 is SGHRS and CDR2 is YFSETQ. Trimming shortened V by 2 bases and J by 1 base, and 10 bases separated the two germline ends. The CDR3 region has the DNA TGCGCCAGCAGCTTTGCGGGGACATCCTACGAGCAGTACTTC. Translation: CASSFAGTSYEQYF.

The chain combines TRBV28 with TRBJ2-1, with D possibly matching TRBD1 (5 bases). CDR1 is MDHEN, CDR2 SYDVKM, per germline. CDR3 length: 15 amino acids. With 3 bases removed from V and 3 bases from J, the gap between germline ends came to 12 bases. The CDR3 is CASSFLPRVYNEQFF. The CDR3 DNA follows: TGTGCCAGCAGTTTTCTCCCCAGGGTCTACAATGAGCAGTTCTTC.